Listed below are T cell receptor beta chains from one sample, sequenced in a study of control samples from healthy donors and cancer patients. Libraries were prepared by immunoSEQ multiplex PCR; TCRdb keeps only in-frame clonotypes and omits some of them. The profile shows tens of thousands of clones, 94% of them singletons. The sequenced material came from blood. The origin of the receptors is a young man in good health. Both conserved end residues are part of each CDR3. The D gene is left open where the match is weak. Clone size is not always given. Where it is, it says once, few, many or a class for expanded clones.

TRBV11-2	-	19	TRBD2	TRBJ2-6	CASSRTRGLAGDGANVLTF	TGTGCCAGCAGCCGAACCAGGGGACTAGCGGGCGATGGGGCCAACGTCCTGACTTTC
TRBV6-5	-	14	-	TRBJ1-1	CASKAEPLFAEAFF	TGTGCCAGCAAGGCAGAACCTCTTTTCGCTGAAGCTTTCTTT
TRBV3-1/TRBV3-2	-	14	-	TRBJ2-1	CASSQGRWGNEQFF	TGTGCCAGCAGCCAAGGACGGTGGGGGAATGAGCAGTTCTTC
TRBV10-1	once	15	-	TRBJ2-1	CASSERWELANEQFF	TGCGCCAGCAGTGAGAGGTGGGAGCTCGCGAATGAGCAGTTCTTC
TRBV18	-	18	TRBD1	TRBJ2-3	CASSPRHPGQGRTDTQYF	TGTGCCAGCTCACCAAGGCATCCCGGACAGGGGCGCACAGATACGCAGTATTTT
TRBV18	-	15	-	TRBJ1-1	CASSSTPDPGTEAFF	TGTGCCAGCTCATCCACTCCCGATCCCGGCACTGAAGCTTTCTTT
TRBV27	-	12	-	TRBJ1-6	CASSFTEGTLHF	TGTGCCAGCAGTTTCACCGAGGGCACCCTCCACTTT
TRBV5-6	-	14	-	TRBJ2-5	CASSLEWGGVTQYF	TGTGCCAGCAGCTTGGAATGGGGTGGTGTGACCCAGTACTTC
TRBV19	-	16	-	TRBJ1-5	CASSTQGLKRNQPQHF	TGTGCCAGTAGTACACAGGGCCTTAAAAGAAATCAGCCCCAGCATTTT
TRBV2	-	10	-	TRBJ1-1	CARAGTEAFF	TGTGCCAGGGCTGGCACTGAAGCTTTCTTT
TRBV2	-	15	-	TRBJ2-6	CASSDLDSGANVLTF	TGTGCCAGCAGTGACCTAGACTCTGGGGCCAACGTCCTGACTTTC
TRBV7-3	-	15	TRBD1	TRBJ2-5	CASSQSGTAQETQYF	TGTGCCAGCAGCCAATCCGGGACAGCACAAGAGACCCAGTACTTC
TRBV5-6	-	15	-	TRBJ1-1	CASTLGWIRNTEAFF	TGTGCCAGCACCCTGGGGTGGATCCGGAACACTGAAGCTTTCTTT
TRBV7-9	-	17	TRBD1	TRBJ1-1	CASSFSRPGGLNTEAFF	TGTGCCAGCAGCTTCTCCCGTCCAGGGGGATTGAACACTGAAGCTTTCTTT
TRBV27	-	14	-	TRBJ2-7	CASSRTGDTYEQYF	TGTGCCAGCAGTCGGACGGGGGATACCTACGAGCAGTACTTC
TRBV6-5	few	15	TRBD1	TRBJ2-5	CASRPFGTGGETQYF	TGTGCCAGCAGACCTTTTGGGACAGGGGGGGAGACCCAGTACTTC
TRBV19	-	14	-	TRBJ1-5	CASSISLSNQPQHF	TGTGCCAGTAGTATTTCCCTTTCCAATCAGCCCCAGCATTTT
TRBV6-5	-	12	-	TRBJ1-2	CASRTGRVGYTF	TGTGCCAGCAGGACAGGTCGGGTAGGCTACACCTTC
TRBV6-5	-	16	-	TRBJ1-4	CASSYSYRQAGEKLFF	TGTGCCAGCAGTTACTCGTATAGGCAGGCGGGTGAAAAACTGTTTTTT
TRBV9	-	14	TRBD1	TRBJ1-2	CASSVGTGDSGYTF	TGTGCCAGCAGCGTGGGGACAGGGGATAGTGGCTACACCTTC
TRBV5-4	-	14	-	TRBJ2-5	CASSYPQGQETQYF	TGTGCCAGCAGCTACCCCCAGGGCCAAGAGACCCAGTACTTC
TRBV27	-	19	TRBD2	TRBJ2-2	CASSPFRIKTSGDTGELFF	TGTGCCAGCAGTCCCTTTAGAATTAAGACTAGCGGTGACACCGGGGAGCTGTTTTTT
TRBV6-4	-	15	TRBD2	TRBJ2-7	CASSREGGGSYEQYF	TGTGCCAGCTCCCGGGAGGGAGGGGGGTCCTACGAGCAGTACTTC
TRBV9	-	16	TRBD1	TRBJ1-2	CASSVGTGGAPGGYTF	TGTGCCAGCAGCGTAGGGACAGGGGGAGCCCCGGGGGGCTACACCTTC
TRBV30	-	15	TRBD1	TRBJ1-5	CAWSPRTGGNQPQHF	TGTGCCTGGAGTCCCCGGACAGGGGGGAATCAGCCCCAGCATTTT
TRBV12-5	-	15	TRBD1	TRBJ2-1	CASGLGQGLGNEQFF	TGTGCTAGTGGTTTAGGACAGGGCCTTGGCAATGAGCAGTTCTTC
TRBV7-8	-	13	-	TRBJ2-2	CASSLYLAGELFF	TGTGCCAGCAGCCTATACCTGGCCGGGGAGCTGTTTTTT
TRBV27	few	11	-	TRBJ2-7	CASRGVNEQYF	TGTGCCAGCCGGGGTGTAAACGAGCAGTACTTC
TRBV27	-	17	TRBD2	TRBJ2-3	CASSALLWRESTDTQYF	TGTGCCAGCAGCGCCCTCCTGTGGCGGGAGAGCACAGATACGCAGTATTTT